One sample yielded the 32 T cell receptor beta chains listed below, sequenced in a study of T cells in Graves' hyperthyroidism and ophthalmopathy (dated by TCRdb to between 2018 and 2021). The library was obtained by multiplex PCR. Reads for this sample came from an Illumina HiSeq 2000. The TCR beta CDR3 regions were amplified from RNA transcripts. For the first round of RT-PCR on the TCR CDR3, the HTBI primer set was used together with the Qiagen OneStep RT-PCR kit. TCRdb took the public reads, trimmed them with fastp at Q25, ran MiXCR for clone calling and kept in-frame beta chains. Each entry merges the rows of one CDR3 protein and shows their most common DNA and genes. In all, the sample holds more than 550,000 distinct CDR3 sequences, and around 19% of those were seen once. Approximately 15% of the sample is taken by the ten largest. The sample comprised blood. The receptor set was obtained from a woman aged 45-59 years with Graves' hyperthyroidism that later progressed to Graves' ophthalmopathy.

This clonotype was counted ten times or more. This chain links TRBV20-1 with TRBJ2-5; D gene unclear. Germline V gene sequence: CDR1 DFQATT, CDR2 SNEGSKA (reference sequence). This CDR3 region has 12 residues. V lost 7 bases and J 1 base, leaving 10 bases between the germline ends. The CDR3 sequence: CSVSRAQETQYF. The CDR3 DNA is TGCAGTGTTTCCCGGGCCCAAGAGACCCAGTACTTC.

This clonotype was detected many times. The chain carries TRBV11-2 and TRBJ2-3, with 10 bases matching TRBD1. The V segment lost 7 bases and the J segment 0 bases; nucleotides outside the gene matches: 10. This CDR3 has 17 residues. Germline V CDR1 and CDR2: SGHAT, FQNNGV. In DNA form, the CDR3 reads TGTGCCAGCACCCCGGGGGGGGGACAGGGGAGCACAGATACGCAGTATTTT. Translating it yields CASTPGGGQGSTDTQYF.

This clonotype turned up a few times. The chain employs TRBV12-3 or TRBV12-4 and TRBJ1-2; 7 nucleotides align to TRBD1. The V and J ends lost 6 bases and 5 bases, in that order; junction bases with no gene match: 9. CDR3 length equals 14 residues. The CDR3 is CASSADREGYGYTF. CDR3 nucleotide sequence: TGTGCCAGCAGCGCAGACAGGGAGGGATATGGCTACACCTTC.

There are many counts of this clonotype. The V and J genes are TRBV3-1 and TRBJ1-2, with TRBD1 as a possible D gene (5 bases). Germline V CDR1 and CDR2: LGHDT, YNNKEL (reference sequence). V was clipped by 3 bases and J by 2 bases, with 10 bases between them. CDR3 length: 14 amino acids. This chain's CDR3 is CASSQGRQNYGYTF. In DNA, the CDR3 is TGTGCCAGCAGCCAGGGACGACAGAACTATGGCTACACCTTC.

The chain recombines TRBV10-3 with TRBJ1-5, with a possible D match to TRBD1 (6 bases). From germline, CDR1 is ENHRY and CDR2 SYGVKD. The CDR3 is made up of 13 amino acids. Trimming took off 9 bases at V and 7 bases at J, with 16 bases between the two ends. The CDR3 nucleotides read TGTGCCATAACGACGGGGGGCGGGCAGCCCCAGCATTTT. Its translation is CAITTGGGQPQHF.

This clonotype was counted only a few times. The chain recombines TRBV20-1 with TRBJ1-5; weak D call: TRBD1 (6 bases). V was shortened by 0 bases and J by 6 bases, with 15 bases between the two germline ends. CDR1 DFQATT and CDR2 SNEGSKA come from the germline V gene (reference sequence). The CDR3 runs to 15 residues. CDR3 DNA: TGCAGTGCTAGAGATCGGAGGGGGTCTGGTCAGCCCCAGCATTTT. Translating gives CSARDRRGSGQPQHF.

This clonotype was seen at least ten times. The chain recombines TRBV20-1 with TRBJ2-1, with D perhaps given as TRBD1 or TRBD2 (5 bases each). Between the trimmed V and J ends, which lost 0 bases and 4 bases, there was a span of 13 bases. The germline gives CDR1 DFQATT, CDR2 SNEGSKA (reference sequence). The CDR3 sequence is 15 residues long. In nucleotides, the CDR3 is TGCAGTGCTAGAGAAGTCGGGGCACAGTACAATGAGCAGTTCTTC. Translation: CSAREVGAQYNEQFF.

This clonotype was picked up a small number of times. The chain has TRBV27 and TRBJ2-7, with D possibly matching TRBD1 (6 bases). V lost 6 bases to trimming and J lost 5 bases, with 14 bases between them. CDR1 and CDR2 from the germline V gene are MNHEY and SMNVEV (reference sequence). The CDR3 spans 13 residues. The CDR3 region is CASRTQQGNEQYF. Here the CDR3 DNA reads TGTGCCAGCAGGACCCAACAGGGTAACGAGCAGTACTTC.

The chain recombines TRBV2 with TRBJ1-5; D call uncertain. This CDR3 has 15 amino acids. Germline CDR1 and CDR2: SNHLY and FYNNEI. V dropped 4 bases and J dropped 8 bases, with 18 bases sitting between them. The CDR3 is CASSAIVGWSEPQHF. For the CDR3, the DNA is TGTGCCAGCAGTGCGATCGTGGGGTGGTCGGAGCCCCAGCATTTT.

The chain combines TRBV11-1 with TRBJ2-3; 7 nucleotides align to TRBD1. The trim removed 1 base at V and 6 bases at J, leaving 7 bases unmatched. Germline CDR1 reads SGHAT; CDR2 reads FQDESV (reference sequence). The CDR3 is made up of 15 amino acids. CDR3 amino acids: CASSLGQGTSDTQYF. The CDR3 DNA follows: TGTGCCAGCAGCTTAGGACAGGGAACCTCGGATACGCAGTATTTT.

This clonotype was counted a few times. The chain links TRBV18 to TRBJ1-2; no reliable D call. This CDR3 has 14 residues. Germline V lookup: CDR1 KGHSH, CDR2 LQKENI. V was pared by 1 base and J by 8 bases, with 14 bases between. The CDR3 region is CASSPQGAADGYTF. DNA of the CDR3: TGTGCCAGCTCACCACAAGGTGCGGCAGACGGCTACACCTTC.

There are many counts of this clonotype. V is TRBV7-3 and J is TRBJ2-3, with TRBD2 matching over 8 bases. This CDR3 is 16 amino acids long. CDR1 and CDR2 (germline): SGHTA, FQGTGA. V gave up 1 base and J gave up 0 bases; unmatched junction bases: 3. The CDR3, as DNA: TGTGCCAGCAGCTTAATCGGCGGGGGGAGCACAGATACGCAGTATTTT. Its translation is CASSLIGGGSTDTQYF. Based on the CDR3 plus reference TRBV7-3 and TRBJ2-3, the full variable domain is GAGVSQTPSNKVTEKGKYVELRCDPISGHTALYWYRQSLGQGPEFLIYFQGTGAADDSGLPNDRFFAVRPEGSVSTLKIQRTERGDSAVYLCASSLIGGGSTDTQYFGPGTRLTVL.

This clonotype has ten or more counts. CDR3 DNA: TGTGCCAGCAGCCAAACACACTCTGGAAACACCATATATTTT. Translation gives CASSQTHSGNTIYF. The rearrangement joins TRBV3-1 to TRBJ1-3; D is undetermined. V was trimmed by 2 bases and J by 0 bases, leaving 5 bases between them. The CDR3 has 14 amino acids. Germline V gene sequence: CDR1 LGHDT, CDR2 YNNKEL (reference sequence).

This clonotype has a count of ten or more. This rearrangement joins TRBV12-3 or TRBV12-4 to TRBJ1-3; D call uncertain. The CDR3 is 12 residues long. Trimming took 6 bases from V and 2 from J, leaving 5 bases between them. The CDR3 loop reads CASSFPGNTIYF. The CDR3 coding sequence is TGTGCCAGCAGCTTCCCTGGAAACACCATATATTTT.

This clonotype was recorded many times. The rearrangement links TRBV7-8 to TRBJ2-3; the D is unclear. Germline V CDR1 and CDR2: SGHVS, FQNEAQ. V gave up 1 base and J gave up 6 bases, with 8 bases separating them. The length of the CDR3 is 13 residues. CDR3 residues: CASSLGVLDTQYF. Written as DNA, the CDR3 is TGTGCCAGCAGCTTAGGGGTCCTGGATACGCAGTATTTT.

The V call is TRBV3-1, the J call TRBJ2-3; D may match TRBD1 or TRBD2 (5 bases each). Germline CDR1 reads LGHDT; CDR2 reads YNNKEL (reference sequence). This CDR3 comprises 16 residues. V was shortened by 0 bases and J by 1 base, with 11 bases between the two germline ends. In DNA, the CDR3 is TGTGCCAGCAGCCAAGATGGGGGTTTCGGCACAGATACGCAGTATTTT. It codes for CASSQDGGFGTDTQYF.

This clonotype was detected only a few times. The chain has TRBV7-2 and TRBJ2-5; D not resolved. Trimming took 2 bases from V and 1 from J, leaving 8 bases between them. Germline V gene data show CDR1 as SGHTA and CDR2 as FQGNSA. The CDR3 covers 14 residues. The CDR3 loop reads CASSLPVTQETQYF. The DNA of the CDR3 is TGTGCCAGCAGCTTACCGGTGACCCAAGAGACCCAGTACTTC.

This clonotype occurred many times. CDR3 region: CASSSPGFQETQYF. The CDR3 region has the DNA TGTGCCAGCAGCTCTCCGGGCTTCCAAGAGACCCAGTACTTC. The V call is TRBV5-8, the J call TRBJ2-5; D gene unclear. Deletions cut 3 bases from V and 1 base from J, with 10 bases between. Germline lookup yields CDR1 SGHTS and CDR2 YDEGEE. The CDR3 contains 14 residues.

This clonotype was detected many times. This chain joins TRBV20-1 and TRBJ1-4, with a possible D match to TRBD1 (6 bases). The CDR3 runs 13 residues. The ends were cut back, 6 bases at V and 7 bases at J, with 15 bases in the middle. Germline values: CDR1 DFQATT, CDR2 SNEGSKA (reference sequence). The DNA for the CDR3 is TGCAGTGCCAGAAGGGGGGATGGTGAAAAACTGTTTTTT. Translated, it gives CSARRGDGEKLFF.

This clonotype has only a few counts. This chain links TRBV10-1 with TRBJ1-5; possibly TRBD1 for D (5 bases). The V end lost 3 bases, the J end lost 6 bases, and 12 bases lay between the germline ends. This CDR3 contains 14 residues. CDR1 WNHNN and CDR2 SYGVQD come from the germline V gene (reference sequence). CDR3 bases: TGCGCCAGCAGTGACGGGACCGAGGGTCAGCCCCAGCATTTT. This translates into CASSDGTEGQPQHF.

The rearrangement links TRBV6-2 or TRBV6-3 to TRBJ2-3, with 10 positions matching TRBD2. Germline assignment: CDR1 MNHEY and CDR2 SVGEGT. The CDR3 has 15 residues. The V and J ends lost 2 bases and 6 bases, in that order; junction bases with no gene match: 5. The CDR3 nucleotides read TGTGCCAGCAGTTACCAGCGGGAGGGCCTGGATACGCAGTATTTT. It encodes CASSYQREGLDTQYF.

This clonotype was recorded many times. The rearrangement uses TRBV11-2 and TRBJ1-1; tentatively, D is TRBD1 (5 bases). V lost 7 bases to trimming and J lost 3 bases, with 18 bases between them. The CDR3 covers 15 residues. CDR1 and CDR2 (germline): SGHAT, FQNNGV. The CDR3 loop is CASTPWGREHTEAFF. The CDR3 DNA follows: TGTGCCAGCACCCCCTGGGGGAGGGAGCACACTGAAGCTTTCTTT.

V is TRBV5-6 and J is TRBJ1-5; D gene ambiguous. CDR3 size: 18 residues. Trimming removed 0 bases from V and 0 bases from J, with 16 bases in between. CDR1 is SGHDT, CDR2 YYEEEE, per germline. CDR3 sequence (DNA): TGTGCCAGCAGCTTGGCATGTCTGGAGGGTTATAGCAATCAGCCCCAGCATTTT. Translation: CASSLACLEGYSNQPQHF.

This clonotype was detected ten times or more. The chain couples TRBV19 to TRBJ2-5; 7 bases align to TRBD1. Trimming cost V 9 bases and J 3 bases; bases outside gene matches: 7. The germline CDR1 and CDR2 sequences are LNHDA and SQIVND (reference sequence). The CDR3 is 13 amino acids. This CDR3 reads CASSRDREETQYF. CDR3 DNA sequence: TGTGCCAGCAGCCGTGACAGGGAAGAGACCCAGTACTTC.

V and J are TRBV27 and TRBJ1-2; D remains ambiguous. Trimming left V 6 bases short and J 4 bases short, with 18 bases between. The germline gives CDR1 MNHEY, CDR2 SMNVEV (reference sequence). The CDR3 totals 15 residues. The CDR3 region has the DNA TGTGCCAGCAGACTATCCCCAGGCAGTCTCTATGGCTACACCTTC. Amino acids: CASRLSPGSLYGYTF.

This clonotype appeared many times. One end of the junction fails to match germline, which may point to a read error. The CDR3 sequence is CASSLSSYRLLSYNEQFF. Here the CDR3 DNA reads TGTGCCAGCAGCTTATCCAGCTACAGGCTACTCTCCTACAATGAGCAGTTCTTC. The gene calls are TRBV28 and TRBJ2-1; D possibly corresponds to TRBD1 (5 bases). Germline lookup yields CDR1 MDHEN and CDR2 SYDVKM. This CDR3 has 18 amino acids.

This clonotype was observed at least ten times. The J gene is TRBJ1-5, the V gene TRBV18; D not certain. This CDR3 region has 15 residues. Germline CDR1 and CDR2: KGHSH and LQKENI. The ends were cut back, 1 base at V and 2 bases at J, with 9 bases in the middle. The DNA of the CDR3 is TGTGCCAGCTCACCACGTAAGGATGGCAATCAGCCCCAGCATTTT. This encodes CASSPRKDGNQPQHF.

CDR3 bases: TGTGCCAGCAGTCCCGCCCCCGGGACAGGGATGAATGAGCAGTTCTTC. This encodes CASSPAPGTGMNEQFF. The J gene is TRBJ2-1, the V gene TRBV7-2; 9 bases map to TRBD1. After removal of 6 bases from V and 7 bases from J, the junction contained 13 bases not matched to a gene. Germline CDR1 SGHTA, CDR2 FQGNSA. The CDR3 covers 16 residues. Complete variable domain (other parts from reference TRBV7-2 and TRBJ2-1): GAGVSQSPSNKVTEKGKDVELRCDPISGHTALYWYRQSLGQGLEFLIYFQGNSAPDKSGLPSDRFSAERTGGSVSTLTIQRTQQEDSAVYLCASSPAPGTGMNEQFFGPGTRLTVL.

V and J are TRBV10-3 and TRBJ2-2; 14 bases line up with TRBD2. The germline CDR1 and CDR2 sequences are ENHRY and SYGVKD. The CDR3 extends over 16 amino acids. The ends lost 10 bases at V and 0 bases at J; junction bases unmatched: 4. The CDR3 here is CASGTSGRSNTGELFF. CDR3 coding DNA: TGTGCCAGCGGGACTAGCGGGAGATCGAACACCGGGGAGCTGTTTTTT.

The chain links TRBV20-1 to TRBJ2-5; 12 bases line up with TRBD2. Unmatched junction bases numbered 10, after V lost 2 bases and J lost 0 bases. The length of the CDR3 is 18 residues. Per germline, CDR1 DFQATT and CDR2 SNEGSKA (reference sequence). CDR3 amino acids: CSARMPSGGGLYQETQYF. DNA of the CDR3: TGCAGTGCTAGAATGCCTAGCGGGGGGGGATTGTACCAAGAGACCCAGTACTTC.

The chain links TRBV24-1 to TRBJ2-5; 8 bases agree with TRBD1. The V gene end was trimmed by 3 bases and the J gene end by 5 bases; junction bases not matched to a gene: 7. CDR1 and CDR2 from the germline V gene are KGHDR and SFDVKD. The CDR3 has 15 residues. CDR3 protein: CATSDAGQGDETQYF. The DNA for the CDR3 is TGTGCCACCAGTGATGCCGGACAGGGAGACGAGACCCAGTACTTC.

This clonotype was observed a few times. This chain links TRBV29-1 with TRBJ2-7; 7 nucleotides line up with TRBD1. After removal of 5 bases from V and 3 bases from J, the junction contained 10 bases not matched to a gene. The CDR3 has 14 residues. CDR1 is SQVTM, CDR2 ANQGSEA, per germline. The CDR3 nucleotides are TGCAGCGTTCGAGGGGACAGCAAAAACTACGAGCAGTACTTC. Translating gives CSVRGDSKNYEQYF.